These T cell receptor beta chains were read from a single sample in a study of blood T cells in healthy people across ages. Each CDR3 protein is one row after TCRdb ran MiXCR on the 5' RACE reads. This sample has around 1,000,000 distinct CDR3 sequences; more than 30% occur once, and the top ten carry under 15%. Sequenced input: blood. Source of these receptors: a man in his late teens or twenties in good health. CDR3s include the opening cysteine and the closing phenylalanine or tryptophan. The order of the fields is J gene, V gene, D gene, clone size, CDR3 DNA, CDR3 protein. The D gene is left open where the match is weak. Clone size appears in some rows only: once, few, many, or a class for an expanded clone.

j_gene: TRBJ2-5
v_gene: TRBV6-2/TRBV6-3
d_gene: NA
abundance: NA
CDR3nt: TGTGCCAGCAGTTACTTGACAGAAGGGGCGACCCAGTACTTC
CDR3aa: CASSYLTEGATQYF

j_gene: TRBJ1-2
v_gene: TRBV12-3/TRBV12-4
d_gene: TRBD1
abundance: NA
CDR3nt: TGTGCCAGCAGTCCGGGACAGGGGGTCCCTAACTATGGCTACACCTTC
CDR3aa: CASSPGQGVPNYGYTF

j_gene: TRBJ1-1
v_gene: TRBV6-2/TRBV6-3
d_gene: NA
abundance: few
CDR3nt: TGTGCCAGCACCCGAGCCCTGAACACTGAAGCTTTCTTT
CDR3aa: CASTRALNTEAFF

j_gene: TRBJ2-7
v_gene: TRBV11-1
d_gene: TRBD1
abundance: NA
CDR3nt: TGTGCCAGCAGCTCCAACCGACAGGGCTCCTACGAGCAGTACTTC
CDR3aa: CASSSNRQGSYEQYF

j_gene: TRBJ1-2
v_gene: TRBV6-1
d_gene: TRBD1
abundance: NA
CDR3nt: TGTGCCAGCAGTCCGGCGGGGGACAGGGGGGCGCTTAACTATGGCTACACCTTC
CDR3aa: CASSPAGDRGALNYGYTF

j_gene: TRBJ2-3
v_gene: TRBV6-2/TRBV6-3
d_gene: NA
abundance: NA
CDR3nt: TGTGCCAGCAGCCGAATAGGGGGGGTCACAGATACGCAGTATTTT
CDR3aa: CASSRIGGVTDTQYF

j_gene: TRBJ2-1
v_gene: TRBV12-3/TRBV12-4
d_gene: NA
abundance: few
CDR3nt: TGTGCCAGCAGTTTAGCGGACGTCAATGAGCAGTTCTTC
CDR3aa: CASSLADVNEQFF

j_gene: TRBJ2-3
v_gene: TRBV5-6
d_gene: NA
abundance: few
CDR3nt: TGTGCCAGCAGCTTGCCAGACCGGGGAGATACGCAGTATTTT
CDR3aa: CASSLPDRGDTQYF

j_gene: TRBJ2-3
v_gene: TRBV4-1
d_gene: NA
abundance: NA
CDR3nt: TGCGCCAGCAGCCAACCACAGGCAGATACGCAGTATTTT
CDR3aa: CASSQPQADTQYF

j_gene: TRBJ2-1
v_gene: TRBV28
d_gene: NA
abundance: NA
CDR3nt: TGTGCCAGCAGTTTCCCGGGCCCTGCGGTTCATGAGCAGTTCTTC
CDR3aa: CASSFPGPAVHEQFF

j_gene: TRBJ1-3
v_gene: TRBV4-1
d_gene: NA
abundance: NA
CDR3nt: TGCGCCAGCAGCCAATGGGTAAAGGCATCCTCTGGAAACACCATATATTTT
CDR3aa: CASSQWVKASSGNTIYF

j_gene: TRBJ2-5
v_gene: TRBV4-1
d_gene: TRBD2
abundance: many
CDR3nt: TGCGCCAGCAGCCAGGCCTTTACTAGCGGGGATCGACAAGAGACCCAGTACTTC
CDR3aa: CASSQAFTSGDRQETQYF

j_gene: TRBJ2-7
v_gene: TRBV5-6
d_gene: NA
abundance: few
CDR3nt: TGTGCCAGCATATTCACGGGGGGCTCGGACGAGCAGTACTTC
CDR3aa: CASIFTGGSDEQYF

j_gene: TRBJ1-1
v_gene: TRBV20-1
d_gene: NA
abundance: NA
CDR3nt: TGCAGTGCCACCGTCGTCAGGGACACTGAAGCTTTCTTT
CDR3aa: CSATVVRDTEAFF

j_gene: TRBJ1-6
v_gene: TRBV7-2
d_gene: NA
abundance: NA
CDR3nt: TGTGCCAGCAGCTTAGGAGGGGCAGTGGGTAATTCACCCCTCCACTTT
CDR3aa: CASSLGGAVGNSPLHF

j_gene: TRBJ1-1
v_gene: TRBV5-1
d_gene: NA
abundance: NA
CDR3nt: TGCGCCAGCAGCTTGACGCGGCAGAGGAACACTGAAGCTTTCTTT
CDR3aa: CASSLTRQRNTEAFF

j_gene: TRBJ2-2
v_gene: TRBV2
d_gene: TRBD1
abundance: once
CDR3nt: TGTGCCAGCAAGACAGGGGCTCCGAACACCGGGGAGCTGTTTTTT
CDR3aa: CASKTGAPNTGELFF

j_gene: TRBJ2-7
v_gene: TRBV7-6
d_gene: NA
abundance: few
CDR3nt: TGTGCCAGCAGCTTTCGGGCCACCTCCTACGAGCAGTACTTC
CDR3aa: CASSFRATSYEQYF

j_gene: TRBJ1-2
v_gene: TRBV12-3/TRBV12-4
d_gene: NA
abundance: NA
CDR3nt: TGTGCCAGCAGCTCCGGCCCTTCGAGAGGCTACACCTTC
CDR3aa: CASSSGPSRGYTF

j_gene: TRBJ1-2
v_gene: TRBV7-8
d_gene: NA
abundance: NA
CDR3nt: TGTGCCAGCAGCTCCAGGGTAACGGGGGTAAACTATGGCTACACCTTC
CDR3aa: CASSSRVTGVNYGYTF

j_gene: TRBJ1-2
v_gene: TRBV28
d_gene: NA
abundance: NA
CDR3nt: TGTGCCAGCAGTTGGACCATACCCTATGGCTACACCTTC
CDR3aa: CASSWTIPYGYTF

j_gene: TRBJ2-3
v_gene: TRBV20-1
d_gene: NA
abundance: few
CDR3nt: TGCAGTGCTAGAGATCGACTAACGAACCCCACAGATACGCAGTATTTT
CDR3aa: CSARDRLTNPTDTQYF

j_gene: TRBJ2-2
v_gene: TRBV4-2
d_gene: NA
abundance: few
CDR3nt: TGTGCCAGCAGCCAAGGTTTCGGGGAAGGGGCCGGGGAGCTGTTTTTT
CDR3aa: CASSQGFGEGAGELFF

j_gene: TRBJ2-7
v_gene: TRBV4-3
d_gene: TRBD1
abundance: NA
CDR3nt: TGCGCCAGCAGCCAAGATCTTCAGGGGGCGCCCTACGAGCAGTACTTC
CDR3aa: CASSQDLQGAPYEQYF

j_gene: TRBJ1-5
v_gene: TRBV6-5
d_gene: NA
abundance: few
CDR3nt: TGTGCCAGCTCGAGGGGGGCCAATCAGCCCCAGCATTTT
CDR3aa: CASSRGANQPQHF

j_gene: TRBJ1-5
v_gene: TRBV4-1
d_gene: NA
abundance: NA
CDR3nt: TGCGCCAGCAGCCAGGGGTGGACTAACCTTAATCAGCCCCAGCATTTT
CDR3aa: CASSQGWTNLNQPQHF

j_gene: TRBJ2-1
v_gene: TRBV19
d_gene: TRBD2
abundance: NA
CDR3nt: TGTGCCAGTAAAAGCGGGGGGGCCAATGAGCAGTTCTTC
CDR3aa: CASKSGGANEQFF

j_gene: TRBJ2-2
v_gene: TRBV7-9
d_gene: NA
abundance: NA
CDR3nt: TGTGCCATCGACTCCAGCACCGGGGAGCTGTTTTTT
CDR3aa: CAIDSSTGELFF

j_gene: TRBJ1-5
v_gene: TRBV3-1
d_gene: NA
abundance: many
CDR3nt: TGTGCCAGCAGCCCGACCGCGGTTGCTGTTCAGCCCCAGCATTTT
CDR3aa: CASSPTAVAVQPQHF

j_gene: TRBJ2-5
v_gene: TRBV7-2
d_gene: NA
abundance: NA
CDR3nt: TGTGCCAGCAGCTTAGAGAGCGGGACACATTTCCAAGAGACCCAGTACTTC
CDR3aa: CASSLESGTHFQETQYF

j_gene: TRBJ2-2
v_gene: TRBV9
d_gene: NA
abundance: once
CDR3nt: TGTGCCAGCGGCGTAGCAGGGCAAACTACCGGGGAGCTGTTTTTT
CDR3aa: CASGVAGQTTGELFF

j_gene: TRBJ1-1
v_gene: TRBV4-3
d_gene: NA
abundance: few
CDR3nt: TGCGCCAGCAGGGGACATAAGTCCAACACTGAAGCTTTCTTT
CDR3aa: CASRGHKSNTEAFF

j_gene: TRBJ1-5
v_gene: TRBV4-3
d_gene: TRBD1
abundance: NA
CDR3nt: TGCGCCAGCAGCCAGGACAGGGGAGCCCAGCCCCAGCATTTT
CDR3aa: CASSQDRGAQPQHF

j_gene: TRBJ2-7
v_gene: TRBV7-6
d_gene: TRBD1
abundance: few
CDR3nt: TGTGCCAGCAGCCCCCTGGACAGGAATCTCTACGAGCAGTACTTC
CDR3aa: CASSPLDRNLYEQYF

j_gene: TRBJ2-3
v_gene: TRBV9
d_gene: NA
abundance: NA
CDR3nt: TGTGCCAGCAGCGGTCTCAGTCGCACAGATACGCAGTATTTT
CDR3aa: CASSGLSRTDTQYF

j_gene: TRBJ1-1
v_gene: TRBV6-5
d_gene: TRBD1
abundance: once
CDR3nt: TGTGCCAGCAGTCGGGGGACAGGGTCATCTGAAGCTTTCTTT
CDR3aa: CASSRGTGSSEAFF

j_gene: TRBJ1-2
v_gene: TRBV2
d_gene: TRBD1
abundance: once
CDR3nt: TGTGCAAGCACCGGGACAGGGAGATTAGGGGGCTACACCTTC
CDR3aa: CASTGTGRLGGYTF

j_gene: TRBJ1-2
v_gene: TRBV6-6
d_gene: NA
abundance: NA
CDR3nt: TGTGCCAGCAGTTACCCAGACCAGGATGGCTACACCTTC
CDR3aa: CASSYPDQDGYTF

j_gene: TRBJ1-1
v_gene: TRBV3-1
d_gene: NA
abundance: NA
CDR3nt: TGTGCCAGCAGCCAAAGGGAAGGATACACTGAAGCTTTCTTT
CDR3aa: CASSQREGYTEAFF

j_gene: TRBJ2-3
v_gene: TRBV2
d_gene: NA
abundance: few
CDR3nt: TGTGCCAGCAGTCGTAGCCCTCACACAGATACGCAGTATTTT
CDR3aa: CASSRSPHTDTQYF

j_gene: TRBJ2-1
v_gene: TRBV19
d_gene: NA
abundance: NA
CDR3nt: TGTGCCAGTAGTATAGACGGGAATGAGCAGTTCTTC
CDR3aa: CASSIDGNEQFF

j_gene: TRBJ2-1
v_gene: TRBV5-1
d_gene: NA
abundance: few
CDR3nt: TGCGCCAGCAGCTTGGAAAGGGCCTTCTACAATGAGCAGTTCTTC
CDR3aa: CASSLERAFYNEQFF

j_gene: TRBJ2-7
v_gene: TRBV6-2/TRBV6-3
d_gene: NA
abundance: many
CDR3nt: TGTGCCAGCAGTTACGTTTTGGGGTACGAGCAGTACTTC
CDR3aa: CASSYVLGYEQYF

j_gene: TRBJ2-6
v_gene: TRBV12-3/TRBV12-4
d_gene: NA
abundance: NA
CDR3nt: TGTGCCAGCAGTTCGACAGGGGCCAACGTCCTGACTTTC
CDR3aa: CASSSTGANVLTF

j_gene: TRBJ1-4
v_gene: TRBV7-2
d_gene: NA
abundance: NA
CDR3nt: TGTGCCAGCAGCTTATTGGGCGTGGGAACGAATGAAAAACTGTTTTTT
CDR3aa: CASSLLGVGTNEKLFF

j_gene: TRBJ2-3
v_gene: TRBV7-9
d_gene: NA
abundance: NA
CDR3nt: TGTACCAGCAGCTTAAAAGAGTTCACAGATACGCAGTATTTT
CDR3aa: CTSSLKEFTDTQYF

j_gene: TRBJ2-3
v_gene: TRBV7-2
d_gene: NA
abundance: few
CDR3nt: TGTGCCAGCAGCTTAGGGTGGGGAGATACGCAGTATTTT
CDR3aa: CASSLGWGDTQYF

j_gene: TRBJ2-7
v_gene: TRBV21-1
d_gene: NA
abundance: NA
CDR3nt: TGTGCCAGCGTTTGTGCATACAATGAGCAGTACTTC
CDR3aa: CASVCAYNEQYF

j_gene: TRBJ2-1
v_gene: TRBV7-9
d_gene: TRBD2
abundance: NA
CDR3nt: TGTGCCAGCAGCCCGGGAGGAGCGGGCCACGATGAGCAGTTCTTC
CDR3aa: CASSPGGAGHDEQFF